The 27 T cell receptor beta chains given below trace back to one sample, sequenced in a study of T cell responses to AZD1222 COVID-19 vaccine (dated by TCRdb to the early 2020s). The library was built by means of the immunoSEQ multiplex PCR assay. Held by TCRdb, this immuneACCESS table contains in-frame sequences only and omits some clones. Under half of the omission traces to an unresolved V gene where checked; the cause of the rest is unknown. The sample contains more than 100,000 clones, about 92% of them found a single time. The ten largest clonotypes hold approximately 5% of the sample. The meaning of the sample's time point label: about 28 days (+/-7) after the second vaccine dose. The source was peripheral blood, collected 28 days after the second AZD1222 dose. The receptors were gathered from an adult who received the AZD1222 COVID-19 vaccine.

This rearrangement joins TRBV5-4 to TRBJ1-2, with 11 nucleotides matching TRBD1. Per germline, CDR1 SGHNT and CDR2 YYREEE (reference sequence). This CDR3 spans 14 amino acids. Germline trimming cut 0 bases from V and 8 bases from J; bases unmatched to any gene: 3. CDR3: CASSLDRTGGGYTF. The CDR3 DNA is TGTGCCAGCAGCTTGGATCGGACAGGGGGCGGCTACACCTTC.

The rearrangement joins TRBV5-1 to TRBJ2-4, with 10 bases aligning to TRBD1. Germline CDR1 and CDR2: SGHRS and YFSETQ. Trimming took 4 bases from V and 8 from J; bases not matched to a gene: 6. The CDR3 loop spans 14 amino acids. The CDR3, as DNA: TGCGCCAGCAGCAGCGGACAGGGGGTGGACATTCAGTACTTC. Amino acid sequence: CASSSGQGVDIQYF.

This chain connects TRBV18 to TRBJ1-1; tentatively, D is TRBD1 (6 bases). Trimming left V 6 bases short and J 3 bases short, with 14 bases between. The CDR3 length is 14 residues. CDR1 and CDR2 (germline): KGHSH, LQKENI. As DNA, the CDR3 is TGTGCCAGCTCTACAGGGCTAGGAGACACTGAAGCTTTCTTT. Amino acid sequence: CASSTGLGDTEAFF.

The chain employs TRBV6-2 or TRBV6-3 and TRBJ2-7, with D possibly called TRBD1 or TRBD2 (6 bases each). Trimming took 5 bases from V and 7 from J, leaving 18 bases between them. CDR3 length equals 14 residues. From germline, CDR1 is MNHEY and CDR2 SVGEGT. As DNA, the CDR3 is TGTGCCAGCAGTCTATCATGGGGGGCTGGAGAGCAGTACTTC. Protein: CASSLSWGAGEQYF.

This chain connects TRBV6-2 or TRBV6-3 to TRBJ2-3; 12 bases match TRBD1. V shed 5 bases, J shed 7 bases, and the junction held 10 bases outside the gene matches. The CDR3 length is 16 residues. Germline V gives CDR1 MNHEY, CDR2 SVGEGT. The CDR3 sequence: CASSGTGGRGLYTQYF. The CDR3 DNA reads as TGTGCCAGCAGTGGGACAGGGGGCCGGGGGTTATATACGCAGTATTTT.

The J gene is TRBJ1-2, the V gene TRBV4-3; D uncertain. The CDR3 runs to 17 residues. V was trimmed by 0 bases and J by 2 bases, leaving 16 bases between them. Germline V lookup: CDR1 LGHNA, CDR2 YSLEER. CDR3 loop: CASSQDSASGSNYGYTF. CDR3 DNA sequence: TGCGCCAGCAGCCAAGATAGTGCATCGGGTTCGAACTATGGCTACACCTTC.

V and J are TRBV19 and TRBJ1-3; perhaps TRBD1 as D (5 bases). The V and J ends lost 6 bases and 0 bases respectively, with 12 bases between them. CDR3 length equals 15 residues. Germline CDR1 is LNHDA and CDR2 is SQIVND (reference sequence). The chain's CDR3 is CASRTPGYSGNTIYF. The CDR3 nucleotides read TGTGCCAGTAGGACACCAGGGTACTCTGGAAACACCATATATTTT. The full variable domain, rest sourced from reference TRBV19 and TRBJ1-3, is DGGITQSPKYLFRKEGQNVTLSCEQNLNHDAMYWYRQDPGQGLRLIYYSQIVNDFQKGDIAEGYSVSREKKESFPLTVTSAQKNPTAFYLCASRTPGYSGNTIYFGEGSWLTVV.

The J gene is TRBJ2-6, the V gene TRBV4-3, with D perhaps matching TRBD2 (6 bases). V was trimmed by 0 bases and J by 0 bases, leaving 15 bases between them. Looked up from germline, CDR1 is LGHNA and CDR2 is YSLEER. The CDR3 covers 19 residues. CDR3 DNA: TGCGCCAGCAGCCAAGAACAGGCAGGGAGGATCTCTGGGGCCAACGTCCTGACTTTC. Amino acid sequence: CASSQEQAGRISGANVLTF.

V is TRBV7-9 and J is TRBJ1-3; D uncertain. Germline CDR1 is SEHNR and CDR2 is FQNEAQ (reference sequence). Trimming took off 5 bases at V and 0 bases at J, with 11 bases between the two ends. This CDR3 region has 15 residues. This CDR3 is CASSPRGYSGNTIYF. CDR3 nucleotide sequence: TGTGCCAGCAGCCCGCGCGGGTACTCTGGAAACACCATATATTTT.

V gene TRBV21-1 combines with J gene TRBJ2-5; the tabulated D call, TRBD1, remains unverified against the DNA. TRBV21-1 is shown as a pseudogene. CDR3 length: 20 amino acids. Here the CDR3 reads CASSKGAGQGALLYQETQYF. For the CDR3, the DNA is TGTGCCAGCAGCAAAGGGGCGGGACAGGGGGCTTTATTGTACCAAGAGACCCAGTACTTC.

This clone was recorded a few times. The V gene is TRBV9, the J gene TRBJ2-1; D remains ambiguous. V shed 3 bases and J shed 8 bases, with 21 bases lying between them. Germline V gene sequence: CDR1 SGDLS, CDR2 YYNGEE. The CDR3 runs to 16 residues. The CDR3 bases are TGTGCCAGCAGCGGAGAAAGGGTGATGGGCCGCGATGAGCAGTTCTTC. Amino acid sequence: CASSGERVMGRDEQFF.

This clone was recorded once. The chain is built from TRBV5-1 and TRBJ2-3, with TRBD1 identical over 9 bases. The CDR3 runs to 16 residues. The J segment lost 0 bases and the V segment lost 4 bases, leaving 6 bases of the junction unmatched. Germline-derived CDR1 and CDR2 are SGHRS and YFSETQ. CDR3: CASSVNRGLSTDTQYF. CDR3 nucleotide sequence: TGCGCCAGCAGCGTGAACAGGGGGCTTAGCACAGATACGCAGTATTTT.

The chain employs TRBV10-3 and TRBJ1-2, with 10 bases matching TRBD1. CDR3 length: 16 residues. Losses at the gene ends were 3 bases for V and 5 bases for J; bases not matched to a gene: 9. Germline CDR1 is ENHRY and CDR2 is SYGVKD. This CDR3 is CAISDQVGTGAYGYTF. In nucleotides, the CDR3 is TGTGCCATCAGTGATCAGGTCGGGACAGGGGCATATGGCTACACCTTC.

Only a few counts were recorded for this clone. The chain has TRBV14 and TRBJ2-1, with D possibly being TRBD1 (6 bases). V lost 1 base and J 4 bases, leaving 11 bases between the germline ends. The germline V gene encodes CDR1 SGHDN and CDR2 FVKESK. CDR3 length: 15 residues. CDR3 DNA sequence: TGTGCCAGCAGCCAAGGGGGGCCTTGGTACAATGAGCAGTTCTTC. Translation: CASSQGGPWYNEQFF. Full variable domain (outside the CDR3, taken from reference TRBV14 and TRBJ2-1): EAGVTQFPSHSVIEKGQTVTLRCDPISGHDNLYWYRRVMGKEIKFLLHFVKESKQDESGMPNNRFLAERTGGTYSTLKVQPAELEDSGVYFCASSQGGPWYNEQFFGPGTRLTVL.

The chain carries TRBV7-9 and TRBJ2-2, with 10 bases aligning to TRBD2. There are 17 residues in the CDR3. The ends lost 2 bases at V and 1 base at J; junction bases unmatched: 4. Germline V lookup: CDR1 SEHNR, CDR2 FQNEAQ (reference sequence). Written as DNA, the CDR3 is TGTGCCAGCAGCTTATTCGCTAGCGGGGGGAACACCGGGGAGCTGTTTTTT. It is translated as CASSLFASGGNTGELFF.

The chain is built from TRBV6-1 and TRBJ1-5; 8 positions match TRBD1. The trim removed 3 bases at V and 1 base at J, leaving 5 bases unmatched. The germline CDR1 and CDR2 sequences are MNHNS and SASEGT. The CDR3 consists of 16 residues. The CDR3 is CASSDDRGLSNQPQHF. Here the CDR3 DNA reads TGTGCCAGCAGTGATGACAGGGGATTAAGCAATCAGCCCCAGCATTTT.

The chain has TRBV6-1 and TRBJ2-3; 8 nucleotides align to TRBD2. The CDR3 is 16 residues long. Germline CDR1 and CDR2: MNHNS and SASEGT. The V and J ends lost 0 bases and 4 bases, in that order; junction bases with no gene match: 6. CDR3 protein: CASSEAMAGGADTQYF. The CDR3 nucleotides read TGTGCCAGCAGTGAAGCGATGGCGGGAGGCGCAGATACGCAGTATTTT.

CDR3: CASSDPGELANYGYTF. CDR3 in DNA: TGTGCCAGCAGTGATCCAGGTGAGTTAGCTAACTATGGCTACACCTTC. This rearrangement joins TRBV25-1 to TRBJ1-2, with unresolved D. Germline CDR1 MGHDK, CDR2 SYGVNS. V was cut by 3 bases and J by 0 bases, with 14 bases left in between. The CDR3 totals 16 residues.

The chain combines TRBV10-3 with TRBJ2-7; possibly TRBD1 for D (5 bases). Trimming shortened V by 2 bases and J by 0 bases, and 14 bases separated the two germline ends. CDR3 length equals 16 residues. CDR1 is ENHRY, CDR2 SYGVKD, per germline. The CDR3 protein is CAISESSDSVSYEQYF. CDR3 coding DNA: TGTGCCATCAGTGAGAGTTCCGACAGTGTCTCCTACGAGCAGTACTTC.

The chain recombines TRBV20-1 with TRBJ2-5; no firm D call. Germline V lookup: CDR1 DFQATT, CDR2 SNEGSKA (reference sequence). CDR3 length equals 11 residues. V gave up 7 bases and J gave up 5 bases, with 11 bases separating them. The CDR3 loop reads CSGGPGETQYF. The DNA of the CDR3 is TGCAGTGGAGGACCTGGGGAGACCCAGTACTTC.

The chain employs TRBV24-1 and TRBJ2-7, with 10 nucleotides matching TRBD1. V shed 3 bases and J 1 base; nucleotides not matched to a gene: 5. The CDR3 totals 16 residues. Germline CDR1 and CDR2: KGHDR and SFDVKD. Here the CDR3 reads CATSDPGTGDSYEQYF. The CDR3 region has the DNA TGTGCCACCAGTGATCCGGGGACAGGGGATTCCTACGAGCAGTACTTC.

The V call is TRBV9, the J call TRBJ1-1; 7 nucleotides line up with TRBD1. The V segment lost 3 bases and the J segment 0 bases; nucleotides outside the gene matches: 8. Germline V gene lookup returns CDR1 SGDLS and CDR2 YYNGEE. The CDR3 loop spans 16 amino acids. As DNA, the CDR3 is TGTGCCAGCAGCGCGGTGACAGGGAGTATGAACACTGAAGCTTTCTTT. Amino acid sequence: CASSAVTGSMNTEAFF.

The chain has TRBV19 and TRBJ2-3, with 9 bases identical to TRBD2. V trimming: 5 bases; J trimming: 5 bases; junction bases outside the gene matches: 5. Germline CDR1 reads LNHDA; CDR2 reads SQIVND (reference sequence). CDR3 length: 14 amino acids. CDR3 sequence (DNA): TGTGCCAGTAGTTGGCTAGCGGGGCAAGATACGCAGTATTTT. It codes for CASSWLAGQDTQYF. Variable domain in full (rest from reference TRBV19 and TRBJ2-3): DGGITQSPKYLFRKEGQNVTLSCEQNLNHDAMYWYRQDPGQGLRLIYYSQIVNDFQKGDIAEGYSVSREKKESFPLTVTSAQKNPTAFYLCASSWLAGQDTQYFGPGTRLTVL.

The chain combines TRBV21-1 with TRBJ2-5; the DNA was not compared with TRBD1, the D call given in the table. TRBV21-1 corresponds to a pseudogene. The CDR3 extends over 17 amino acids. The chain's CDR3 is CASSKAETGRIEETQYF. CDR3 sequence (DNA): TGTGCCAGCAGCAAAGCGGAGACAGGGCGTATAGAAGAGACCCAGTACTTC.

This clone was found once. The chain combines TRBV5-1 with TRBJ2-7; D is perhaps TRBD1 (5 bases). The ends were cut back, 0 bases at V and 2 bases at J, with 18 bases in the middle. CDR1 and CDR2 (germline): SGHRS, YFSETQ. The CDR3 length is 17 residues. CDR3 in amino acids: CASSLAGSIPGTYEQYF. The CDR3, as DNA: TGCGCCAGCAGCTTGGCCGGGTCAATCCCAGGGACCTACGAGCAGTACTTC.

DNA for the CDR3: TGTGCCAGCAGCTTAGACATAAACTATGGCTACACCTTC. It yields the protein CASSLDINYGYTF. The V call is TRBV7-2, the J call TRBJ1-2; no definite D call. Trimming took off 1 base at V and 2 bases at J, with 5 bases between the two ends. CDR3 length: 13 amino acids. Germline values: CDR1 SGHTA, CDR2 FQGNSA. Drawing the rest from reference TRBV7-2 and TRBJ1-2, the complete variable domain is GAGVSQSPSNKVTEKGKDVELRCDPISGHTALYWYRQSLGQGLEFLIYFQGNSAPDKSGLPSDRFSAERTGGSVSTLTIQRTQQEDSAVYLCASSLDINYGYTFGSGTRLTVV.

The chain couples TRBV19 to TRBJ1-5; D is possibly TRBD1 (5 bases). Trimming shortened V by 6 bases and J by 0 bases, and 24 bases separated the two germline ends. Germline values: CDR1 LNHDA, CDR2 SQIVND (reference sequence). The CDR3 runs 19 residues. CDR3 coding DNA: TGTGCCAGTAGCCACGGGACCGCTTCAACCTTACATAGCAATCAGCCCCAGCATTTT. It translates to CASSHGTASTLHSNQPQHF.